The rows below give T cell receptor beta chains drawn from one sample of a study of blood T cell repertoires in COVID-19. Using immunoSEQ multiplex PCR, the repertoire was profiled, and TCRdb retains in-frame clones only, with some absent. The profile shows hundreds of thousands of clones, just over 85% of them singletons. Sequencing was performed on peripheral blood. These receptors all come from a middle-aged man with acute or convalescent COVID-19. The CDR3 runs from the conserved cysteine through the conserved F or W. The order of the fields is V gene, clone size, D gene, J gene, CDR3 protein, CDR3 DNA. D genes are given only for firm matches. Expanded clones get a size class; other rows say once, few or many, or leave the size out.

V: TRBV12-5; size: NA; D: NA; J: TRBJ2-2; CDR3: CASAQPSGQLPGELFF; DNA: TGTGCTAGTGCCCAACCATCCGGACAGTTACCCGGGGAGCTGTTTTTT
V: TRBV5-6; size: once; D: TRBD2; J: TRBJ2-5; CDR3: CASSRSGGETQYF; DNA: TGTGCCAGCAGCCGTAGCGGGGGGGAGACCCAGTACTTC
V: TRBV5-1; size: NA; D: TRBD1; J: TRBJ2-7; CDR3: CASSSGGAVGEQYF; DNA: TGCGCCAGCAGCTCAGGGGGCGCGGTGGGCGAGCAGTACTTC
V: TRBV5-5; size: NA; D: TRBD1; J: TRBJ2-1; CDR3: CASSGPGTGGAYNEQFF; DNA: TGTGCCAGCAGCGGTCCCGGGACAGGGGGCGCTTACAATGAGCAGTTCTTC
V: TRBV11-2; size: NA; D: NA; J: TRBJ1-6; CDR3: CASSQQGGPANSPLHF; DNA: TGTGCCAGCAGCCAACAGGGCGGGCCGGCGAATTCACCCCTCCACTTT
V: TRBV27; size: NA; D: TRBD1; J: TRBJ1-2; CDR3: CASSHVGTGGNYGYTF; DNA: TGTGCCAGTTCCCACGTCGGGACAGGGGGCAACTATGGCTACACCTTC
V: TRBV5-4; size: NA; D: NA; J: TRBJ1-2; CDR3: CASSLQGLYGYTF; DNA: TGTGCCAGCAGCTTGCAGGGCCTCTATGGCTACACCTTC
V: TRBV27; size: NA; D: TRBD1; J: TRBJ1-1; CDR3: CASTDRGLGKAFF; DNA: TGTGCCAGCACGGACAGGGGGCTTGGTAAAGCTTTCTTT
V: TRBV19; size: NA; D: TRBD1; J: TRBJ1-1; CDR3: CASSIHSPGQYTEAFF; DNA: TGTGCCAGTAGTATACATTCACCGGGACAGTACACTGAAGCTTTCTTT
V: TRBV2; size: NA; D: TRBD1; J: TRBJ1-1; CDR3: CASSDQGARTEAFF; DNA: TGTGCCAGCAGTGATCAGGGGGCGAGAACTGAAGCTTTCTTT
V: TRBV29-1; size: few; D: TRBD1; J: TRBJ1-2; CDR3: CSARTGRYYGYTF; DNA: TGCAGCGCCCGGACAGGGCGGTACTATGGCTACACCTTC
V: TRBV19; size: NA; D: NA; J: TRBJ1-1; CDR3: CASSMRDRQNTEAFF; DNA: TGTGCCAGTAGTATGAGAGACAGGCAGAACACTGAAGCTTTCTTT
V: TRBV7-9; size: NA; D: TRBD1; J: TRBJ2-7; CDR3: CASSLAGTQGTYEQYF; DNA: TGTGCCAGCAGCTTAGCCGGGACACAGGGGACCTACGAGCAGTACTTC
V: TRBV19; size: NA; D: TRBD1; J: TRBJ1-6; CDR3: CASGTVNNSPLHF; DNA: TGTGCCTCCGGGACAGTGAATAATTCACCCCTCCACTTT
V: TRBV2; size: NA; D: NA; J: TRBJ1-1; CDR3: CASNLGLEAFF; DNA: TGTGCCAGCAACCTCGGACTTGAAGCTTTCTTT
V: TRBV19; size: NA; D: NA; J: TRBJ1-1; CDR3: CASKSMPGKWDTEAFF; DNA: TGTGCCAGTAAGTCTATGCCAGGGAAATGGGACACTGAAGCTTTCTTT
V: TRBV5-1; size: NA; D: TRBD1; J: TRBJ1-6; CDR3: CASSAGTARPLHF; DNA: TGCGCCAGCAGCGCCGGGACAGCCAGGCCCCTCCACTTT
V: TRBV30; size: NA; D: NA; J: TRBJ1-3; CDR3: CAWSVLSAGNTIYF; DNA: TGTGCCTGGAGTGTACTCAGCGCTGGAAACACCATATATTTT
V: TRBV19; size: NA; D: TRBD1; J: TRBJ1-4; CDR3: CASSMGQMEEKLFF; DNA: TGTGCCAGTAGTATGGGACAGATGGAGGAAAAACTGTTTTTT
V: TRBV11-2; size: NA; D: TRBD2; J: TRBJ2-7; CDR3: CASSTSGGYYEQYF; DNA: TGTGCCAGCAGCACTAGCGGGGGGTACTACGAGCAGTACTTC
V: TRBV19; size: NA; D: NA; J: TRBJ2-2; CDR3: CASEGLGPSGELFF; DNA: TGTGCCAGTGAAGGGCTGGGGCCTTCCGGGGAGCTGTTTTTT
V: TRBV12-5; size: once; D: TRBD1; J: TRBJ1-1; CDR3: CASVSQGALVGTEAFF; DNA: TGTGCTAGTGTCTCACAGGGGGCGTTAGTAGGGACTGAAGCTTTCTTT
V: TRBV5-1; size: NA; D: TRBD1; J: TRBJ1-4; CDR3: CASSLASRTGGKTNEKLFF; DNA: TGCGCCAGCAGCTTGGCCTCGAGGACAGGGGGCAAAACTAATGAAAAACTGTTTTTT
V: TRBV6-2/TRBV6-3; size: few; D: NA; J: TRBJ1-2; CDR3: CASSSTEWGYTF; DNA: TGTGCCAGCAGTTCGACAGAGTGGGGCTACACCTTC
V: TRBV5-1; size: once; D: TRBD1; J: TRBJ1-2; CDR3: CASSSPPDRDGYTF; DNA: TGCGCCAGCAGCTCACCCCCTGACAGGGATGGCTACACCTTC
V: TRBV27; size: once; D: TRBD1; J: TRBJ1-5; CDR3: CASSPRRDREYSNQPQHF; DNA: TGTGCCAGCAGTCCCCGCCGGGACAGGGAATATAGCAATCAGCCCCAGCATTTT
V: TRBV19; size: NA; D: NA; J: TRBJ2-7; CDR3: CASSIRGHEQYF; DNA: TGTGCCAGTAGTATCCGAGGTCACGAGCAGTACTTC
V: TRBV7-9; size: NA; D: TRBD1; J: TRBJ1-4; CDR3: CASSSGGQGNPHEKLFF; DNA: TGTGCCAGCAGCTCAGGGGGACAGGGCAATCCACATGAAAAACTGTTTTTT
V: TRBV5-5; size: NA; D: TRBD1; J: TRBJ1-1; CDR3: CASSFRQGSNTEAFF; DNA: TGTGCCAGCAGCTTTCGACAGGGGTCGAACACTGAAGCTTTCTTT
V: TRBV3-1/TRBV3-2; size: NA; D: TRBD1; J: TRBJ2-2; CDR3: CASSQPGQGAGELFF; DNA: TGTGCCAGCAGCCAGCCGGGACAGGGGGCCGGGGAGCTGTTTTTT
V: TRBV18; size: NA; D: NA; J: TRBJ1-3; CDR3: CASSTTQVPGNTIYF; DNA: TGTGCCAGCTCGACTACCCAGGTACCTGGAAACACCATATATTTT
V: TRBV18; size: once; D: NA; J: TRBJ1-6; CDR3: CASSPGGQSPLHF; DNA: TGTGCCAGCTCACCCGGGGGGCAATCACCCCTCCACTTT
V: TRBV27; size: NA; D: NA; J: TRBJ1-1; CDR3: CASNSLGGRRTEAFF; DNA: TGTGCCAGCAACTCTTTGGGGGGGCGAAGAACTGAAGCTTTCTTT
V: TRBV27; size: NA; D: NA; J: TRBJ2-3; CDR3: CASSFVGLAPYPSTDTQYF; DNA: TGTGCCAGCAGTTTCGTCGGGCTAGCTCCGTACCCTAGCACAGATACGCAGTATTTT
V: TRBV5-1; size: NA; D: TRBD1; J: TRBJ1-2; CDR3: CASSGSGTGKGGYTF; DNA: TGCGCCAGCAGCGGATCCGGGACAGGGAAAGGTGGCTACACCTTC
V: TRBV7-9; size: NA; D: TRBD1; J: TRBJ1-1; CDR3: CASSLAGRDRGNTEAFF; DNA: TGTGCCAGCAGCTTAGCAGGTCGGGACAGGGGGAACACTGAAGCTTTCTTT
V: TRBV14; size: NA; D: NA; J: TRBJ1-1; CDR3: CASSPLSPGSEAFF; DNA: TGTGCCAGCAGCCCCTTATCTCCAGGGTCTGAAGCTTTCTTT
V: TRBV27; size: NA; D: TRBD1; J: TRBJ1-1; CDR3: CASRQGWKVTEAFF; DNA: TGTGCCAGCAGACAGGGGTGGAAGGTCACTGAAGCTTTCTTT
V: TRBV9; size: NA; D: NA; J: TRBJ1-5; CDR3: CASSVGKGLSNEPQHF; DNA: TGTGCCAGCAGCGTAGGTAAGGGACTGAGTAATGAGCCCCAGCATTTT
V: TRBV18; size: NA; D: NA; J: TRBJ1-1; CDR3: CASSPSENTEAFF; DNA: TGTGCCAGCTCACCAAGCGAGAACACTGAAGCTTTCTTT
V: TRBV5-6; size: NA; D: TRBD1; J: TRBJ2-1; CDR3: CASSLTWDRAYNEQFF; DNA: TGTGCCAGCAGCTTGACCTGGGACAGGGCTTACAATGAGCAGTTCTTC
V: TRBV4-1; size: NA; D: TRBD1; J: TRBJ1-4; CDR3: CASSHPGQPNEKLFF; DNA: TGCGCCAGCAGCCACCCGGGACAGCCTAATGAAAAACTGTTTTTT
V: TRBV18; size: many; D: TRBD2; J: TRBJ2-7; CDR3: CASGSTSVTYEQYF; DNA: TGTGCCAGCGGCTCGACTAGCGTGACCTACGAGCAGTACTTC
V: TRBV5-5; size: once; D: NA; J: TRBJ1-2; CDR3: CASSLHPYGYTF; DNA: TGTGCCAGCAGCTTGCATCCCTATGGCTACACCTTC